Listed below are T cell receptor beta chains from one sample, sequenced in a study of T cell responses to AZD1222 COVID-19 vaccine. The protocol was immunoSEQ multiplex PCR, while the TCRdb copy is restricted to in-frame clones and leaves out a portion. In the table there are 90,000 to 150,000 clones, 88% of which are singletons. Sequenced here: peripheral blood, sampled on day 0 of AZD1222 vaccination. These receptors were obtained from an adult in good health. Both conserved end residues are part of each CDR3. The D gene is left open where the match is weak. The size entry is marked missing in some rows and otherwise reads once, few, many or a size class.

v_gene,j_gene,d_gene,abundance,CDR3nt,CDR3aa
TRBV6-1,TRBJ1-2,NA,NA,TGTGCCAGCAGTGAGATGGGTTATGGCTACACCTTC,CASSEMGYGYTF
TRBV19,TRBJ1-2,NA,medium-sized,TGTGCCAGTAGCCCACTCCCGGGGGATGGCTACACCTTC,CASSPLPGDGYTF
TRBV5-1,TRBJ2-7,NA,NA,TGCGCCAGCAGCCCCGGAGCGTACTACGAGCAGTACTTC,CASSPGAYYEQYF
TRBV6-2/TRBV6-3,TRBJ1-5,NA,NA,TGTGCCAGCAGTTACGGATTTTTAGGTCAGCCCCAGCATTTT,CASSYGFLGQPQHF
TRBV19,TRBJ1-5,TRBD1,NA,TGTGCCAGCCTCACAGGGGGAAGCAATCAGCCCCAGCATTTT,CASLTGGSNQPQHF
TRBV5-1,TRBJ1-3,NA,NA,TGCGCCAGCAGCTTGGGTAGCGCGGCTGGAAACACCATATATTTT,CASSLGSAAGNTIYF
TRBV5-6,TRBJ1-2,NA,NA,TGTGCCAGCACCCATCGTCTTGGCTACACCTTC,CASTHRLGYTF
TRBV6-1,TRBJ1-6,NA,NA,TGTGCCAGCAGTGAGCAGGGACAAAAAAATTCACCCCTCCACTTT,CASSEQGQKNSPLHF
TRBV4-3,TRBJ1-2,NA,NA,TGCGCCAGCAGCCAAGCTACGGGCACCCTTCACTATGGCTACACCTTC,CASSQATGTLHYGYTF
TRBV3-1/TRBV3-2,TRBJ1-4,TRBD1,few,TGTGCCAGCAGCCTACAGACAGGGGGCAATGAAAAACTGTTTTTT,CASSLQTGGNEKLFF
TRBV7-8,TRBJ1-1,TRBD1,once,TGTGCCAGCAGCCCCAGGGGGCTAATGAACACTGAAGCTTTCTTT,CASSPRGLMNTEAFF
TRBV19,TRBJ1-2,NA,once,TGTGCCAGTAGTATATCAGGGGCCTATGGCTACACCTTC,CASSISGAYGYTF
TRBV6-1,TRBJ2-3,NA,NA,TGTGCCAGCAGTGAATACGGGGTAGCTATCGCAGATACGCAGTATTTT,CASSEYGVAIADTQYF
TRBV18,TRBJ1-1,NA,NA,TGTGCCAGCTCACTAAAGGGCACTGAAGCTTTCTTT,CASSLKGTEAFF
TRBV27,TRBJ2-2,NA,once,TGTGCCAGCAGCGAGATGGCATGGGGTCCCGGGGAGCTGTTTTTT,CASSEMAWGPGELFF
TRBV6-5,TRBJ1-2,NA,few,TGTGCCAGCAATCTCAGGGTCTACTATGGCTACACCTTC,CASNLRVYYGYTF
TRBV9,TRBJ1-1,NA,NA,TGTGCCAGCAGCGTAGTCGGGGGGGAGACTGAAGCTTTCTTT,CASSVVGGETEAFF
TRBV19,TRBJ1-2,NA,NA,TGTGCCAGTAGTATCCAGAGGTATGGCTACACCTTC,CASSIQRYGYTF
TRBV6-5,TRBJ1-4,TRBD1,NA,TGTGCCAGCAGCCGCAACAGGGGGACTAATGAAAAACTGTTTTTT,CASSRNRGTNEKLFF
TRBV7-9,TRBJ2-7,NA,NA,TGTGCCAGCAGCTCGACAGCGTTGTACTCCTACGAGCAGTACTTC,CASSSTALYSYEQYF
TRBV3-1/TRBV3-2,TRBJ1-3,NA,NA,TGTGCCAGCAGCCGAACGGGTCTACAACGAGGAAACACCATATATTTT,CASSRTGLQRGNTIYF
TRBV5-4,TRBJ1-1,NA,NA,TGTGCCAGCAGCTTGGGACGAAGACTCGGGAGCGCTGAAGCTTTCTTT,CASSLGRRLGSAEAFF
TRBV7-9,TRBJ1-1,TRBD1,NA,TGTGCCAGCAGCTTAGTGCTGGGGACAGGGGGCTTGGGCACTGAAGCTTTCTTT,CASSLVLGTGGLGTEAFF
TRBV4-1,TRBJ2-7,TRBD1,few,TGCGCCAGCAGCCCCACTGGGACAGGGCCGTGGGAGCAGTACTTC,CASSPTGTGPWEQYF
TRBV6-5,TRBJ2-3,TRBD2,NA,TGTGCCAGCAGTCCCCGGACTAGCGGGGTAGATACGCAGTATTTT,CASSPRTSGVDTQYF
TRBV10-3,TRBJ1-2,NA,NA,TGTGCCATCAGTGAACCGGCATCCCTAATGGGCTACACCTTC,CAISEPASLMGYTF
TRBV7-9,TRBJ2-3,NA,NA,TGTGCCAGCAGCCCCTTCGTGTGGGGAAACACAGATACGCAGTATTTT,CASSPFVWGNTDTQYF
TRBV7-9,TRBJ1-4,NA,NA,TGTGCCAGCAGCTTAGGAAGTCTTTTAAGGGAAAAACTGTTTTTT,CASSLGSLLREKLFF